The present T cell receptor beta chain was sequenced within a study of blood T cells in healthy people across ages. This clonotype occurred a few times. Losses at the gene ends were 0 bases for V and 9 bases for J; bases not matched to a gene: 10. The CDR3 has 15 amino acids. Germline CDR1 reads LGHNA; CDR2 reads YSLEER. The authors ran a second PCR of roughly 6 to 12 cycles using a sample-barcoded 5' primer and a J-beta primer mix. TCRdb fed the 5' RACE reads into MiXCR, producing one record per CDR3 protein. The repertoire holds some 1,000,000 distinct CDR3 sequences, with 20% to 25% as singletons. The data also belong to a second study, concerning T cells of mothers and their children.

Sequencing input: blood. The chain links TRBV4-3 to TRBJ2-7, with 8 bases identical to TRBD1. The receptor comes from a girl under 10 years old in good health. The CDR3 DNA follows: TGCGCCAGCAGCCAAGAAGTCCAGGGGGCTACGGGGCAGTACTTC. Protein sequence: CASSQEVQGATGQYF.